A single sample gave rise to the 26 T cell receptor beta chains below, sequenced in a study of CD4+ T cells in melanoma. The protocol was immunoSEQ multiplex PCR, while the TCRdb copy is restricted to in-frame clones and leaves out a portion. Seen here are 13,000 or so clones, about 64% observed once, and the top ten hold roughly 18%. Sample: cells from a culture (not recorded whether cultured in vitro). The receptors here all came from a human donor with melanoma.

The rearrangement links TRBV5-6 to TRBJ2-1; D might be TRBD1 or TRBD2, each matching 6 bases. Germline V CDR1 and CDR2: SGHDT, YYEEEE. The CDR3 extends over 15 amino acids. The V end lost 0 bases, the J end lost 3 bases, and 10 bases lay between the germline ends. The CDR3 sequence is CASSLGGGYYNEQFF. CDR3 in DNA: TGTGCCAGCAGCTTGGGAGGGGGGTACTACAATGAGCAGTTCTTC.

This clone has only a few counts. The chain has TRBV4-1 and TRBJ1-6, with 10 bases fitting TRBD1. The CDR3 length is 15 residues. Looked up from germline, CDR1 is MGHRA and CDR2 is YSYEKL. The J segment lost 9 bases and the V segment lost 2 bases, leaving 4 bases of the junction unmatched. The CDR3: CASSQQGQGSSPLHF. CDR3 nucleotide sequence: TGCGCCAGCAGCCAACAGGGACAGGGGTCTTCACCCCTCCACTTT.

Only a few counts were recorded for this clone. The rearrangement links TRBV29-1 to TRBJ2-2; 7 nucleotides agree with TRBD1. The CDR3 length is 13 residues. Germline loops: CDR1 SQVTM, CDR2 ANQGSEA. J gave up 5 bases and V 5 bases, and 5 bases lay outside the gene matches. CDR3 in DNA: TGCAGCGTTAAGACAGGGATAACCGGGGAGCTGTTTTTT. Its protein product is CSVKTGITGELFF.

The chain combines TRBV6-6 with TRBJ1-6, with a tentative D call TRBD1 (6 bases). Trimming removed 0 bases at V and 14 bases at J, with 14 bases between. Germline V lookup: CDR1 MNHNY, CDR2 SVGAGI (reference sequence). The CDR3 contains 14 residues. The CDR3, as DNA: TGTGCCAGCAGTTACTCGGCCGGGGGCGAAGCCCTCCACTTT. The encoded protein is CASSYSAGGEALHF.

This clone appeared a single time. The chain links TRBV9 to TRBJ2-5; 10 bases agree with TRBD2. V shed 0 bases and J 5 bases; nucleotides not matched to a gene: 16. The CDR3 runs to 19 residues. Germline lookup yields CDR1 SGDLS and CDR2 YYNGEE. The chain's CDR3 is CASSVGPRISSGGPETQYF. Here the CDR3 DNA reads TGTGCCAGCAGCGTAGGCCCCCGAATCTCTAGCGGGGGACCTGAGACCCAGTACTTC.

The rearrangement uses TRBV18 and TRBJ1-6; D is uncertain. Germline V gives CDR1 KGHSH, CDR2 LQKENI. The CDR3 contains 16 residues. Trimming stripped 3 bases from V and 0 bases from J, with 9 bases between. The CDR3 loop reads CASSPRAGSYNSPLHF. As DNA, the CDR3 is TGTGCCAGCTCACCCCGGGCGGGCTCCTATAATTCACCCCTCCACTTT. Looking up the rest from reference TRBV18 and TRBJ1-6 gives the full variable domain: NAGVMQNPRHLVRRRGQEARLRCSPMKGHSHVYWYRQLPEEGLKFMVYLQKENIIDESGMPKERFSAEFPKEGPSILRIQQVVRGDSAAYFCASSPRAGSYNSPLHFGNGTRLTVT.

This clone was seen a handful of times. The chain couples TRBV5-4 to TRBJ2-7, with D unresolved. The CDR3 loop spans 12 amino acids. CDR1 SGHNT and CDR2 YYREEE come from the germline V gene (reference sequence). V lost 0 bases and J 7 bases, leaving 8 bases between the germline ends. The CDR3 sequence: CASSLAGREQYF. Here the CDR3 DNA reads TGTGCCAGCAGCTTGGCCGGACGGGAGCAGTACTTC.

The DNA of the CDR3 is TGTGCCAGCTCAGACCGGGACAGGGAGTCAGATACGCAGTATTTT. Its protein is CASSDRDRESDTQYF. V and J are TRBV18 and TRBJ2-3; 9 nucleotides match TRBD1. This CDR3 comprises 15 residues. The germline gives CDR1 KGHSH, CDR2 LQKENI. V shed 5 bases, J shed 4 bases, and the junction held 7 bases outside the gene matches.

This chain joins TRBV6-5 and TRBJ1-2; no clear D. Trimming removed 0 bases at V and 1 base at J, with 9 bases between. Per germline, CDR1 MNHEY and CDR2 SVGAGI. This CDR3 is 15 amino acids long. This CDR3 reads CASSYSRGSNYGYTF. The DNA for the CDR3 is TGTGCCAGCAGTTACTCCCGAGGCAGTAACTATGGCTACACCTTC.

V and J are TRBV27 and TRBJ2-7, with 7 bases aligning to TRBD2. Per germline, CDR1 MNHEY and CDR2 SMNVEV (reference sequence). Losses at the gene ends were 5 bases for V and 2 bases for J; bases not matched to a gene: 6. The CDR3 covers 14 residues. The CDR3 loop is CASSRWGGAYEQYF. CDR3 DNA: TGTGCCAGCAGTCGATGGGGGGGGGCCTACGAGCAGTACTTC.

This chain uses TRBV6-5 with TRBJ1-2, with TRBD1 as a possible D gene (5 bases). Per the germline V gene, CDR1 is MNHEY and CDR2 is SVGAGI. V was trimmed by 4 bases and J by 4 bases, leaving 10 bases between them. This CDR3 spans 13 amino acids. This chain's CDR3 is CASSSDTVYGYTF. In nucleotides, the CDR3 is TGTGCCAGCAGTTCGGACACCGTCTATGGCTACACCTTC.

The chain has TRBV6-5 and TRBJ1-4; TRBD1 might be the D (6 bases). CDR3 length: 15 amino acids. Germline CDR1 is MNHEY and CDR2 is SVGAGI. The V and J ends lost 6 bases and 3 bases respectively, with 14 bases between them. DNA for the CDR3: TGTGCCAGCAGCCCTAGGACAGTTTCTAATGAAAAACTGTTTTTT. Translating it yields CASSPRTVSNEKLFF.

The CDR3 protein is CASSRVLGQPQHF. In DNA, the CDR3 is TGTGCCAGTTCCAGGGTTTTGGGTCAGCCCCAGCATTTT. The rearrangement uses TRBV2 and TRBJ1-5, with D perhaps matching TRBD1 (5 bases). The CDR3 length is 13 residues. V was shortened by 9 bases and J by 6 bases, with 15 bases between the two germline ends. Germline CDR1 SNHLY, CDR2 FYNNEI.

The sample holds a few counts of this clone. The chain is built from TRBV2 and TRBJ1-2; TRBD1 is a possible D gene (5 bases). This CDR3 spans 15 amino acids. Germline CDR1 and CDR2: SNHLY and FYNNEI. V gave up 8 bases and J gave up 7 bases, with 23 bases separating them. The CDR3 nucleotides are TGTGCCAGCTGGTCGGGACGGGCCTCCAAGGCTGGCTACACCTTC. This gives the protein CASWSGRASKAGYTF.

The chain uses TRBV30 and TRBJ2-1; TRBD1 agrees at 7 bases. Germline V gene lookup returns CDR1 GTSNPN and CDR2 SVGIG (reference sequence). There are 14 residues in the CDR3. With V trimmed by 4 bases and J by 1 base, 4 bases remained unmatched. CDR3 sequence reads: CAWTKGASYNEQFF. CDR3 nucleotides: TGTGCCTGGACTAAGGGGGCTTCCTACAATGAGCAGTTCTTC.

The J gene is TRBJ1-5, the V gene TRBV2; TRBD1 is a possible D gene (5 bases). The V and J ends lost 5 bases and 7 bases respectively, with 15 bases between them. Germline CDR1 is SNHLY and CDR2 is FYNNEI. This CDR3 is built from 14 residues. The CDR3 DNA is TGTGCCAGCAGTCGTTCAGGGTGGATGCAGCCCCAGCATTTT. It is translated as CASSRSGWMQPQHF.

The chain joins TRBV7-2 to TRBJ2-1, with 9 bases that match TRBD2. The trim removed 5 bases at V and 4 bases at J, leaving 6 bases unmatched. The CDR3 loop spans 15 amino acids. The germline CDR1 and CDR2 sequences are SGHTA and FQGNSA. The CDR3 loop reads CASSPRLAEYNEQFF. The CDR3 coding sequence is TGTGCCAGCAGCCCCCGACTAGCGGAATACAATGAGCAGTTCTTC.

The chain employs TRBV7-9 and TRBJ1-2; D is uncertain. This CDR3 spans 12 amino acids. Germline values: CDR1 SEHNR, CDR2 FQNEAQ (reference sequence). The V end was cut by 1 base, the J end by 5 bases, with 5 bases between. In nucleotides, the CDR3 is TGTGCCAGCAGCTTAGAAGAGTATGGCTACACCTTC. This sequence encodes CASSLEEYGYTF.

This clone was picked up a small number of times. The genes are TRBV15 and TRBJ1-2; the D is unclear. The V gene lost 0 bases and the J gene lost 8 bases, with 13 bases spanning the gap. This CDR3 is 14 amino acids long. Germline V gene data show CDR1 as LNHNV and CDR2 as YYDKDF (reference sequence). The CDR3 bases are TGTGCCACCAGCAGAGAAACGAGGAACTCGGGCTACACCTTC. Translation: CATSRETRNSGYTF.

This clone was seen a handful of times. V gene TRBV13 combines with J gene TRBJ1-3, with D uncertain. CDR3 length equals 13 residues. The germline V and J ends were trimmed by 2 bases and 8 bases, with 10 bases remaining between them. Germline CDR1 reads PRHDT; CDR2 reads FYEKMQ (reference sequence). Written as DNA, the CDR3 is TGTGCCAGCAGCTTACAGGCCTCGGACACCATATATTTT. Its protein is CASSLQASDTIYF.

Relative to its sample, this clone is medium-sized. The chain joins TRBV7-2 to TRBJ2-7; TRBD1 aligns across 9 bases. The trim removed 1 base at V and 5 bases at J, leaving 6 bases unmatched. The CDR3 extends over 15 amino acids. Germline CDR1 SGHTA, CDR2 FQGNSA. The CDR3 is CASSLVGDRADEQYF. For the CDR3, the DNA is TGTGCCAGCAGCTTAGTTGGGGACAGGGCAGACGAGCAGTACTTC.

The chain combines TRBV2 with TRBJ1-1; 10 bases fit TRBD1. V lost 7 bases and J lost 5; bases outside the gene matches: 10. This CDR3 is 15 amino acids long. CDR1 SNHLY and CDR2 FYNNEI come from the germline V gene. CDR3 residues: CASNSQGTGVTEAFF. In DNA, the CDR3 is TGTGCCAGCAACTCTCAAGGGACAGGGGTTACTGAAGCTTTCTTT.

The rearrangement uses TRBV11-2 and TRBJ2-7, with a weak D call TRBD2 (5 bases). Looked up from germline, CDR1 is SGHAT and CDR2 is FQNNGV. The CDR3 totals 11 residues. The V gene lost 1 base and the J gene lost 11 bases, with 9 bases spanning the gap. CDR3 loop: CASSLGPGKYF. The CDR3 DNA is TGTGCCAGCAGCTTAGGTCCGGGAAAGTACTTC.

The rearrangement joins TRBV19 to TRBJ2-3, with TRBD2 identical over 8 bases. There are 17 residues in the CDR3. Germline-derived CDR1 and CDR2 are LNHDA and SQIVND (reference sequence). V lost 3 bases and J lost 2; bases outside the gene matches: 10. CDR3 region: CASSMARTSLITDTQYF. The CDR3 DNA reads TGTGCCAGTAGTATGGCAAGGACTAGCTTAATCACAGATACGCAGTATTTT.

V usage is TRBV11-2 and J usage is TRBJ1-1, with D perhaps TRBD1 (5 bases). CDR1 SGHAT and CDR2 FQNNGV come from the germline V gene. The CDR3 is 16 residues long. V gave up 2 bases and J gave up 0 bases, with 13 bases separating them. CDR3 loop: CASSLRGGNLNTEAFF. DNA for the CDR3: TGTGCCAGCAGCTTAAGGGGAGGAAACCTGAACACTGAAGCTTTCTTT.

The chain joins TRBV30 to TRBJ1-1, with D maybe TRBD1 (5 bases). There are 12 residues in the CDR3. Germline V gene lookup returns CDR1 GTSNPN and CDR2 SVGIG (reference sequence). The V gene lost 4 bases and the J gene lost 10 bases, with 16 bases spanning the gap. For the CDR3, the DNA is TGTGCCTGGAACCCAGAGGGACGGGCAGCTTTCTTT. Protein sequence: CAWNPEGRAAFF.